This TCR beta chain appears in the sequencing data of a study of OX40 agonist ivuxolimab in advanced cancers. About the research overall: Recorded diagnoses for dose-escalation patients were hepatocellular carcinoma, melanoma, renal cell or head and neck cancer. From 23 to 79 years was the age range, with a mean of around 60 years, and 65% to 90% were male.

Looked up from germline, CDR1 is MDHEN and CDR2 is SYDVKM. The CDR3 contains 14 residues. V gave up 4 bases and J gave up 8 bases, with 14 bases separating them. Regarding the study as a whole: Partial responders at 0.1-3.0 mg/kg showed near-lowest clonal expansion. Compared with CD4+, CD8+ T cells on average had more expanded clones.

Regarding this clone: Its antigen remains unknown.

Assay used: immunoSEQ multiplex PCR; TCRdb lists only in-frame clones, some missing. The sample holds over 80,000 clones, 92% seen once. The receptor's source is an adult with an advanced solid tumor such as melanoma, head and neck, liver or kidney cancer. The sample consisted of CD4+ or CD8+ T cells sorted from blood, taken in a trial of the OX40 agonist ivuxolimab. V gene TRBV28 combines with J gene TRBJ1-4, with D unclear. This CDR3 reads CASSSSLIGEKLFF. DNA for the CDR3: TGTGCCAGCAGTTCGAGTTTAATCGGGGAAAAACTGTTTTTT.